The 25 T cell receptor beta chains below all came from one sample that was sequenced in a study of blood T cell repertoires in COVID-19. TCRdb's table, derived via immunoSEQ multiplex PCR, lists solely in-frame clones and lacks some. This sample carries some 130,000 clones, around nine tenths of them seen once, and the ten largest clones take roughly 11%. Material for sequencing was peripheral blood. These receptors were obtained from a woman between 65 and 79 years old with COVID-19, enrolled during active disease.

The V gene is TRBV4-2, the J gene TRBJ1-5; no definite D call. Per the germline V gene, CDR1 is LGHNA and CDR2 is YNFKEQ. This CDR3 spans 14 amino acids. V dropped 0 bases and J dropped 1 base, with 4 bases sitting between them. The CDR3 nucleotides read TGTGCCAGCAGCCAAGATCTGAGCAATCAGCCCCAGCATTTT. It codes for CASSQDLSNQPQHF.

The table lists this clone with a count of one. Here the CDR3 reads CATSRGVSTEAFF. CDR3 DNA: TGTGCCACCAGCAGAGGCGTCTCCACTGAAGCTTTCTTT. The chain joins TRBV15 to TRBJ1-1; D gene unclear. The CDR3 spans 13 residues. Per germline, CDR1 LNHNV and CDR2 YYDKDF (reference sequence). V lost 1 base and J 4 bases, leaving 7 bases between the germline ends. The variable domain in full, with the rest retrieved from reference TRBV15 and TRBJ1-1, is DAMVIQNPRYQVTQFGKPVTLSCSQTLNHNVMYWYQQKSSQAPKLLFHYYDKDFNNEADTPDNFQSRRPNTSFCFLDIRSPGLGDTAMYLCATSRGVSTEAFFGQGTRLTVV.

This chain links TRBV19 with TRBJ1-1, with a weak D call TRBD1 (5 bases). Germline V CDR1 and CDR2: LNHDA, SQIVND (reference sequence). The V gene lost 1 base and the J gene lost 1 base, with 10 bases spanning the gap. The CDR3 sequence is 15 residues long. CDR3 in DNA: TGTGCCAGTAGTATAGGGGGGGGGACGAACACTGAAGCTTTCTTT. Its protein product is CASSIGGGTNTEAFF.

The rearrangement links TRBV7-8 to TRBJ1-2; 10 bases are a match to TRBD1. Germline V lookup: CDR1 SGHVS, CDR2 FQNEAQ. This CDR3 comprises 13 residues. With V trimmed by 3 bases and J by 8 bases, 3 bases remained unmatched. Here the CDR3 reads CASSFGQGGGYTF. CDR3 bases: TGTGCCAGCAGCTTTGGACAGGGGGGAGGCTACACCTTC.

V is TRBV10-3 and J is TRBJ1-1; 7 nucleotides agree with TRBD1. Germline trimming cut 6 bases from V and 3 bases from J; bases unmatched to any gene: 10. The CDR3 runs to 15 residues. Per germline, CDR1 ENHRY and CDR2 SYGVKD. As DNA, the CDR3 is TGTGCCATCAGATTAGACAGGGCGAGGGACACTGAAGCTTTCTTT. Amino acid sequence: CAIRLDRARDTEAFF.

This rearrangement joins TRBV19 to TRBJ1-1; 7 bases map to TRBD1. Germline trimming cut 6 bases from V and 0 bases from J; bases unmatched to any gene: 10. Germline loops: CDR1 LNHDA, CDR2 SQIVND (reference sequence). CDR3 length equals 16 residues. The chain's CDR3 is CASRRGTVNMNTEAFF. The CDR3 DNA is TGTGCCAGTAGACGTGGGACAGTCAATATGAACACTGAAGCTTTCTTT.

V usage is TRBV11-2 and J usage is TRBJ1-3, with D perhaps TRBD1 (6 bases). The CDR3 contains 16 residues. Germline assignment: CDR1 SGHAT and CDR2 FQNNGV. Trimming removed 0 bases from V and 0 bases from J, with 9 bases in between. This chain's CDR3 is CASSLEDRLSGNTIYF. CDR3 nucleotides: TGTGCCAGCAGCTTAGAGGACAGACTCTCTGGAAACACCATATATTTT.

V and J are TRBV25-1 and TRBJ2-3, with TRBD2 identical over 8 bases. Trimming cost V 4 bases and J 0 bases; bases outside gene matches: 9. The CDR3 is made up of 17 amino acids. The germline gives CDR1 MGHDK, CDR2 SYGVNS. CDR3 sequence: CASSAVLAASSTDTQYF. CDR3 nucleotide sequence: TGTGCCAGCAGTGCCGTACTAGCGGCGTCTAGCACAGATACGCAGTATTTT.

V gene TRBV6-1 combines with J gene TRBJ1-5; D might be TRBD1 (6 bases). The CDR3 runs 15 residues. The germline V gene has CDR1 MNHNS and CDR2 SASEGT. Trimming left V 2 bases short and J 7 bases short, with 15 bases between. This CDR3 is CASSELGTPNQPQHF. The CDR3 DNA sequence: TGTGCCAGCAGTGAATTGGGGACACCAAACCAGCCCCAGCATTTT.

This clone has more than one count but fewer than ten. CDR3 DNA sequence: TGCAGTGCTAGTGACAGGGGAGGCAATCAGCCCCAGCATTTT. It yields the protein CSASDRGGNQPQHF. The rearrangement uses TRBV20-1 and TRBJ1-5; 8 nucleotides line up with TRBD1. The V segment lost 3 bases and the J segment 2 bases; nucleotides outside the gene matches: 3. This CDR3 has 14 residues. Germline values: CDR1 DFQATT, CDR2 SNEGSKA (reference sequence).

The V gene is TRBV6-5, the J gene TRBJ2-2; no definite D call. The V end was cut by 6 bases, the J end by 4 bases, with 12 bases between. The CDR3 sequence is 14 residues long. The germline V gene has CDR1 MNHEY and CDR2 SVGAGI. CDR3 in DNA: TGTGCCAGCAGGCGCCGCGGCGTCACCGGGGAGCTGTTTTTT. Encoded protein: CASRRRGVTGELFF.

The CDR3 here is CASSLSRLGTDLGARGGYTF. DNA of the CDR3: TGTGCCAGCAGTTTAAGCAGGCTCGGGACAGATCTTGGGGCCCGCGGAGGCTACACCTTC. The chain carries TRBV27 and TRBJ1-2, with 7 bases fitting TRBD1. Germline-derived CDR1 and CDR2 are MNHEY and SMNVEV (reference sequence). CDR3 length equals 20 residues. The junction had 26 bases not matched to a gene; V was cut back by 2 bases and J by 8 bases.

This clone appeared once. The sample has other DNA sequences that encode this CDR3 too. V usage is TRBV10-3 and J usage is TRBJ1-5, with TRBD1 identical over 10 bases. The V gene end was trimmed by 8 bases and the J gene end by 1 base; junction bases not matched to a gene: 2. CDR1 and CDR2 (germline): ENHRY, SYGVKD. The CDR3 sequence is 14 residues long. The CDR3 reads CAIGTGDSNQPQHF. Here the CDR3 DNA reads TGTGCCATCGGGACAGGGGACAGCAATCAGCCCCAGCATTTT.

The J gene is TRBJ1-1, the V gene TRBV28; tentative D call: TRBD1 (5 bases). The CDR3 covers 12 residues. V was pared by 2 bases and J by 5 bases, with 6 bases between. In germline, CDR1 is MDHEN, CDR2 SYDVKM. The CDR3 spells CASSLRGTEAFF. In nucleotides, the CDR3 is TGTGCCAGCAGTTTAAGGGGTACTGAAGCTTTCTTT.

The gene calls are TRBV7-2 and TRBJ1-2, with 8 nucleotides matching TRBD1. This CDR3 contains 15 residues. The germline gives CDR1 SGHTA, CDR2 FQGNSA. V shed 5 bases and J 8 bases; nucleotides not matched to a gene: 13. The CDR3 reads CASSPGGAVRMGYTF. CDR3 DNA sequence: TGTGCCAGCAGCCCAGGGGGCGCGGTGAGAATGGGCTACACCTTC. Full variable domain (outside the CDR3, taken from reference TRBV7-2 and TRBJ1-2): GAGVSQSPSNKVTEKGKDVELRCDPISGHTALYWYRQSLGQGLEFLIYFQGNSAPDKSGLPSDRFSAERTGGSVSTLTIQRTQQEDSAVYLCASSPGGAVRMGYTFGSGTRLTVV.

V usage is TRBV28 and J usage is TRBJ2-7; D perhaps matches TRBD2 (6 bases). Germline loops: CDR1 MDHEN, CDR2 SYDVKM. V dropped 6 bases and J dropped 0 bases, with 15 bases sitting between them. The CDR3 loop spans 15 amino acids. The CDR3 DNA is TGTGCCAGCAGCCCCTCGGGACTTCTCTCCTACGAGCAGTACTTC. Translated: CASSPSGLLSYEQYF.

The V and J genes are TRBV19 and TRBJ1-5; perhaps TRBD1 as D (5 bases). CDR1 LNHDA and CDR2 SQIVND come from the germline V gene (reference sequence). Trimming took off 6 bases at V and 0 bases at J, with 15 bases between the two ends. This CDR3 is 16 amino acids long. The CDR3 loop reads CASRRQTINSNQPQHF. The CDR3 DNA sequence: TGTGCCAGTAGAAGACAGACGATTAATAGCAATCAGCCCCAGCATTTT.

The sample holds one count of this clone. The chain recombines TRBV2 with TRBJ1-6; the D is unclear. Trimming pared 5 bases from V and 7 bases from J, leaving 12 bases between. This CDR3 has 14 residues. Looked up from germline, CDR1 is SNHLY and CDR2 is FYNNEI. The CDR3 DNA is TGTGCCAGCAGTCTCACTCTACAGAATTCACCCCTCCACTTT. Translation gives CASSLTLQNSPLHF.

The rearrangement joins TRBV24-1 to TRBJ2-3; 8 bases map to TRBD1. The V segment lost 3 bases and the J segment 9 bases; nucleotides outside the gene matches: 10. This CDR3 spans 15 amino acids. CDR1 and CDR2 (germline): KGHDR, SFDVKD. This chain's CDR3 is CATSDPRQGLGTQYF. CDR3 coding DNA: TGTGCCACCAGTGATCCCAGACAGGGGCTGGGGACGCAGTATTTT.

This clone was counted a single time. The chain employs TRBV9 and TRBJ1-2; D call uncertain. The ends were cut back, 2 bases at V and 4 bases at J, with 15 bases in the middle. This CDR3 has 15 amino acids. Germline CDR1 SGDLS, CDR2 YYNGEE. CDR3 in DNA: TGTGCCAGCAGCGTTAGCCCCTTGGCCGGCTATGGCTACACCTTC. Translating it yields CASSVSPLAGYGYTF.

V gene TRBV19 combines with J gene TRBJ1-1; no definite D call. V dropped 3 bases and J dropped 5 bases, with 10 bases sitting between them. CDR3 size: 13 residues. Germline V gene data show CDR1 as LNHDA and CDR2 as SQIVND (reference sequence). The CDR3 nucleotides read TGTGCCAGTAGTATTGTCAGGAAAACTGAAGCTTTCTTT. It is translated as CASSIVRKTEAFF.

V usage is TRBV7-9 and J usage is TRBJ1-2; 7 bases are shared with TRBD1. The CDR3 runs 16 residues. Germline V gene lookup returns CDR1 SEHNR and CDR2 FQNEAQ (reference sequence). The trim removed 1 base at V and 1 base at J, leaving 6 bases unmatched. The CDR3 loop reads CASSLDGTEVNYGYTF. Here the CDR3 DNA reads TGTGCCAGCAGCTTAGATGGGACAGAAGTTAACTATGGCTACACCTTC.

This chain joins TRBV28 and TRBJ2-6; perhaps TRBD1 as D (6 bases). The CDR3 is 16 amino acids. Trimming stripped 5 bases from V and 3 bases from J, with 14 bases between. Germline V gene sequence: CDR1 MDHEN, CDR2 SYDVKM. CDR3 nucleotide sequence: TGTGCCAGCAGTCCCCTGACAGGTCATGGGGCCAACGTCCTGACTTTC. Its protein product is CASSPLTGHGANVLTF. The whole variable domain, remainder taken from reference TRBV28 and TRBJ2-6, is DVKVTQSSRYLVKRTGEKVFLECVQDMDHENMFWYRQDPGLGLRLIYFSYDVKMKEKGDIPEGYSVSREKKERFSLILESASTNQTSMYLCASSPLTGHGANVLTFGAGSRLTVL.

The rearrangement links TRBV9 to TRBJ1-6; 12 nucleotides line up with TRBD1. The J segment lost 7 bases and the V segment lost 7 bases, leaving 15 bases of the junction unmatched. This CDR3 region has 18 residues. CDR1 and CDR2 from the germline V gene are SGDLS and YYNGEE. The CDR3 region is CASASIGTGGIGNSPLHF. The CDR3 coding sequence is TGTGCCAGCGCGTCTATAGGGACAGGGGGCATCGGGAATTCACCCCTCCACTTT.

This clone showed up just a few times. The CDR3 loop reads CASTGFSGNTIYF. The CDR3 DNA reads TGTGCCAGCACGGGGTTCTCTGGAAACACCATATATTTT. V and J are TRBV6-5 and TRBJ1-3; D gene uncertain. Germline assignment: CDR1 MNHEY and CDR2 SVGAGI. There are 13 residues in the CDR3. V was pared by 7 bases and J by 0 bases, with 7 bases between.